The T cell receptor (beta chain) under discussion was sequenced for a study of blood T cells in healthy people across ages. General study points: Estimates of total diversity, which came from one million sequenced T cells, were considered to be underestimates. The study could not conclusively compare naive and antigen-experienced cells, given its unsorted PBMCs. Whereas aged donors had fewer naive CD4+ cells, long-lived donors had more of them and higher diversity.

Of note for this clonotype: Its specificity is unknown.

Germline values: CDR1 SGDLS, CDR2 YYNGEE. J was trimmed by 11 bases and V by 3 bases; bases with no gene match: 12. The CDR3 is made up of 14 amino acids. It was with a sample-barcoded 5' primer and a J-beta primer mix that a second PCR of roughly 7 to 11 cycles was run. Researchers report that each sample yielded at least 2.5 million CDR3-containing paired-end reads. From the 5' RACE reads, TCRdb called clonotypes with MiXCR, one entry per CDR3 protein. The repertoire holds roughly 1,800,000 distinct CDR3 sequences, with 49% as singletons. The chain couples TRBV9 to TRBJ1-1, with 8 positions matching TRBD1. Sample: blood. The sequence was collected from a woman aged 40-49 years in good health. The CDR3 DNA sequence: TGTGCCAGCAGCGCCATGGACAGGGAAGGCGCCGCTTTCTTT. Residues: CASSAMDREGAAFF.